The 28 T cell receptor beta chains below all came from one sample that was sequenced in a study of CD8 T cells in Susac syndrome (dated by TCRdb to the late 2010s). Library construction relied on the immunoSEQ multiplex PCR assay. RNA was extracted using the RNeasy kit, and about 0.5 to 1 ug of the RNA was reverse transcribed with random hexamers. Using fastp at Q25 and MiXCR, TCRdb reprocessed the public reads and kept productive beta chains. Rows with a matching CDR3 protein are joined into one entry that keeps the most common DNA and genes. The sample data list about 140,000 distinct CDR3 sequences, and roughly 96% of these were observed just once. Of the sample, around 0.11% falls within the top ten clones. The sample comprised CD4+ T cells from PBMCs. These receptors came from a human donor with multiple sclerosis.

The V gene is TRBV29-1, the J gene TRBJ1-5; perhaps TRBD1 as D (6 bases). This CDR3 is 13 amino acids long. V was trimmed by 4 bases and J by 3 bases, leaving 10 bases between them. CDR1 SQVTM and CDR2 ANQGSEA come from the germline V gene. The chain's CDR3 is CSVAGGSNQPQHF. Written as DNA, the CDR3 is TGCAGCGTTGCCGGGGGCTCCAATCAGCCCCAGCATTTT.

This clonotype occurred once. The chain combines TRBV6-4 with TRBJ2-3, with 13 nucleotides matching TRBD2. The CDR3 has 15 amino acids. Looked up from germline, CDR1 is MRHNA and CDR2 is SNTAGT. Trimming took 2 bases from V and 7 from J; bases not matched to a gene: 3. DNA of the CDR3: TGTGCCAGCAGTGACGGGACTAGCGGGGTAAATACGCAGTATTTT. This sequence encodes CASSDGTSGVNTQYF.

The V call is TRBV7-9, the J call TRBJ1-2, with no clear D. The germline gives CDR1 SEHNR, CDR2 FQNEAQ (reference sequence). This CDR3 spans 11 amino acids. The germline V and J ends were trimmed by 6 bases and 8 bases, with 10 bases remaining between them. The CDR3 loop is CASRAGRGYTF. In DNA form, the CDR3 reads TGTGCCAGCAGGGCAGGACGGGGCTACACCTTC.

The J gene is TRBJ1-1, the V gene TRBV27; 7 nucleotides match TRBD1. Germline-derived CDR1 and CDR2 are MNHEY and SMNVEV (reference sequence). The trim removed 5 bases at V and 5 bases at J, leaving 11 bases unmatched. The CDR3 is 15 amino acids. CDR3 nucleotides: TGTGCCAGCAGTGTCATCAGGGGGGCTAATACTGAAGCTTTCTTT. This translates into CASSVIRGANTEAFF.

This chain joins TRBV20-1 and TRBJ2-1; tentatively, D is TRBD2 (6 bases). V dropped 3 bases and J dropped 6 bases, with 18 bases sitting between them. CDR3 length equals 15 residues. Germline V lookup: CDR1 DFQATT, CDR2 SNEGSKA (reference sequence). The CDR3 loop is CSASRGGRVVNEQFF. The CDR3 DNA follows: TGCAGTGCTAGTAGGGGAGGAAGGGTCGTCAATGAGCAGTTCTTC.

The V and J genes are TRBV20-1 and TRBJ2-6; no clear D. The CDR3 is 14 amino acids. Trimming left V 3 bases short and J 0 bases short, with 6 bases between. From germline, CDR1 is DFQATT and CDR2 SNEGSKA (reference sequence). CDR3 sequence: CSARSLSGANVLTF. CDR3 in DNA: TGCAGTGCTAGGTCCCTCTCTGGGGCCAACGTCCTGACTTTC.

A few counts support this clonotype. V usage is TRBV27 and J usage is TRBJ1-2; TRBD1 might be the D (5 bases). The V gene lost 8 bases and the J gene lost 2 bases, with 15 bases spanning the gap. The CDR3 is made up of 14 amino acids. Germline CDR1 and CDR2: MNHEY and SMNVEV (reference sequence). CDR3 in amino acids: CASARQPPNYGYTF. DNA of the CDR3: TGTGCCAGCGCCCGACAGCCGCCAAACTATGGCTACACCTTC.

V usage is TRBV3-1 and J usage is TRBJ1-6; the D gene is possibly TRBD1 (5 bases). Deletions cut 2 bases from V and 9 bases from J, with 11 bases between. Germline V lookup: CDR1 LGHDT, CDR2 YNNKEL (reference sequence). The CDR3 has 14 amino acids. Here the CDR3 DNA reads TGTGCCAGCAGCCAAAATGGGGGTGGTTCACCCCTCCACTTT. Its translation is CASSQNGGGSPLHF.

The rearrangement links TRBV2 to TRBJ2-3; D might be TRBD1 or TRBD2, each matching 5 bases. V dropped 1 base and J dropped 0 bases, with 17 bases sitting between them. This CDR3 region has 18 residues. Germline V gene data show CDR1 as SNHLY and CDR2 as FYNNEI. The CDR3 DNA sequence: TGTGCCAGCAGTGAAGAGAGGCAGGGAGTTTATAGCACAGATACGCAGTATTTT. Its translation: CASSEERQGVYSTDTQYF.

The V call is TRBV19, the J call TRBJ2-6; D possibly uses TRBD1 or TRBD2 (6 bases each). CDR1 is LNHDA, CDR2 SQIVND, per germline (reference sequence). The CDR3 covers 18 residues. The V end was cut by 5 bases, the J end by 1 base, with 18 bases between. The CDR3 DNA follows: TGTGCCAGTAGTGCCCGGGGGCGGAGTTATTCTGGGGCCAACGTCCTGACTTTC. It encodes CASSARGRSYSGANVLTF.

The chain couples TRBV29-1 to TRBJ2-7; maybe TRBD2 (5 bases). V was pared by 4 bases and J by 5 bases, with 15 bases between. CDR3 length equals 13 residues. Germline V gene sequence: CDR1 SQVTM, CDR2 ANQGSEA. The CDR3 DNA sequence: TGCAGCGTTGCGGGTCTCAGTAGCGACGAGCAGTACTTC. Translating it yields CSVAGLSSDEQYF.

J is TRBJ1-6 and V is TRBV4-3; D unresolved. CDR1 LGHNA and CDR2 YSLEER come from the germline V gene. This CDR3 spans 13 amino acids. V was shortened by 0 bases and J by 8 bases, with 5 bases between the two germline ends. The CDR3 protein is CASSQDKYSPLHF. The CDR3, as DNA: TGCGCCAGCAGCCAAGATAAGTATTCACCCCTCCACTTT.

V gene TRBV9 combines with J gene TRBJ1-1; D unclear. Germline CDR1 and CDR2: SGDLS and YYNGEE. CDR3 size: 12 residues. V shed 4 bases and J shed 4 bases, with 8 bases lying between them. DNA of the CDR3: TGTGCCAGCAGCAGGGTGAGCACTGAAGCTTTCTTT. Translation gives CASSRVSTEAFF.

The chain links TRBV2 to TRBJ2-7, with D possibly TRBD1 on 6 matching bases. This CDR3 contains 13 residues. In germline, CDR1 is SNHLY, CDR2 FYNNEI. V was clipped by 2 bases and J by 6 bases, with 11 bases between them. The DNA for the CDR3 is TGTGCCAGCAGTGAACAGGGGATGGGCGAGCAGTACTTC. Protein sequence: CASSEQGMGEQYF. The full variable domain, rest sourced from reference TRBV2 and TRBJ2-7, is EPEVTQTPSHQVTQMGQEVILRCVPISNHLYFYWYRQILGQKVEFLVSFYNNEISEKSEIFDDQFSVERPDGSNFTLKIRSTKLEDSAMYFCASSEQGMGEQYFGPGTRLTVT.

CDR3 coding DNA: TGTGCCAGCAGCGTAGTGGGGACAGCAGAAGCTTTCTTT. Translation: CASSVVGTAEAFF. V usage is TRBV9 and J usage is TRBJ1-1; 7 bases agree with TRBD1. Germline assignment: CDR1 SGDLS and CDR2 YYNGEE. This CDR3 is 13 amino acids long. Losses at the gene ends were 0 bases for V and 8 bases for J; bases not matched to a gene: 4.

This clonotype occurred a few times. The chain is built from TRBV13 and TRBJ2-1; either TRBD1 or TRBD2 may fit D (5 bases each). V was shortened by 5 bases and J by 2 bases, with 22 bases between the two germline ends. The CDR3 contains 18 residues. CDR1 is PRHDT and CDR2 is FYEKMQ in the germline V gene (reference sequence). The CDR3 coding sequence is TGTGCCAGCAGCCCAGAAACGGGGCTAGCATCGGCCTACAATGAGCAGTTCTTC. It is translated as CASSPETGLASAYNEQFF.

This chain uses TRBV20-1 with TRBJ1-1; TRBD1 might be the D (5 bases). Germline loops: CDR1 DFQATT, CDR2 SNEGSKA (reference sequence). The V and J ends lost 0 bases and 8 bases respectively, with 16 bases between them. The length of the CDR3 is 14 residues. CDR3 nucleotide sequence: TGCAGTGCTAGAGACCCGGCCGGTGGGGCGGAAGCTTTCTTT. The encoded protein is CSARDPAGGAEAFF.

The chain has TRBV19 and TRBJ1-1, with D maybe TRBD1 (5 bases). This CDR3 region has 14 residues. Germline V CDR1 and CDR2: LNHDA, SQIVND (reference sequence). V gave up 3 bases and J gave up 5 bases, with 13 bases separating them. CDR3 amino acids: CASSILGGSTEAFF. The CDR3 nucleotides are TGTGCCAGTAGTATCTTGGGGGGTTCGACTGAAGCTTTCTTT. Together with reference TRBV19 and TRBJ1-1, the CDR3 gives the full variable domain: DGGITQSPKYLFRKEGQNVTLSCEQNLNHDAMYWYRQDPGQGLRLIYYSQIVNDFQKGDIAEGYSVSREKKESFPLTVTSAQKNPTAFYLCASSILGGSTEAFFGQGTRLTVV.

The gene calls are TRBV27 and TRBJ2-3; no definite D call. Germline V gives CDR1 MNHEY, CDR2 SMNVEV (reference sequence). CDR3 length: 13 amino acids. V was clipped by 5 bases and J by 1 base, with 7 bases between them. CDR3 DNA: TGTGCCAGCAGTCTGCGTGGCACAGATACGCAGTATTTT. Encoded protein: CASSLRGTDTQYF.

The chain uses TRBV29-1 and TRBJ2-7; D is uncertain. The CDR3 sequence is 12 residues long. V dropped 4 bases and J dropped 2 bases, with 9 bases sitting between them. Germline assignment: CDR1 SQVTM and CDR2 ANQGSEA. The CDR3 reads CSVGEVTYEQYF. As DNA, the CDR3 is TGCAGCGTTGGAGAGGTTACCTACGAGCAGTACTTC.

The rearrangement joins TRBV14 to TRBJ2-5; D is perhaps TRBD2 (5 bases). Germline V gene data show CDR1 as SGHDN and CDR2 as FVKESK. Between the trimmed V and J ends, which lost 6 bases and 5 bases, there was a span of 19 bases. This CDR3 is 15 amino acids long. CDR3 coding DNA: TGTGCCAGCAGAGGATCGGTGGCGTCTAGCGAGACCCAGTACTTC. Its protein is CASRGSVASSETQYF.

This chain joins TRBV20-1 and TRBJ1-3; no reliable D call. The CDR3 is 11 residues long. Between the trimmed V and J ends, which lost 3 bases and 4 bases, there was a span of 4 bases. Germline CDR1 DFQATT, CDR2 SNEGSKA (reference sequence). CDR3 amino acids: CSARAGNTIYF. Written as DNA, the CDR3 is TGCAGTGCTAGGGCCGGAAACACCATATATTTT.

The CDR3 sequence: CASSTLGLASYEQYF. The CDR3, as DNA: TGTGCCAGCAGCACATTAGGACTAGCGTCCTACGAGCAGTACTTC. This chain connects TRBV7-2 to TRBJ2-7; 9 bases are shared with TRBD2. CDR1 is SGHTA, CDR2 FQGNSA, per germline. The CDR3 has 15 amino acids. V dropped 5 bases and J dropped 1; count of bases not matched to a gene: 6.

CDR3 nucleotide sequence: TGTGCCAGCCGAGATCACACGGGAAGCTCCTACAATGAGCAGTTCTTC. Residues: CASRDHTGSSYNEQFF. This chain uses TRBV4-2 with TRBJ2-1; D is possibly TRBD2 (5 bases). Trimming took 8 bases from V and 0 from J, leaving 17 bases between them. The germline V gene has CDR1 LGHNA and CDR2 YNFKEQ. The CDR3 runs to 16 residues.

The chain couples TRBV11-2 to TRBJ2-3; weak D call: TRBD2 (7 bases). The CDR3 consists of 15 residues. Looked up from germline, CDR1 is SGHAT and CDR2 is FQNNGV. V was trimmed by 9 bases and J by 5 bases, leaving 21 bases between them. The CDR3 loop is CASLPTGGAVDTQYF. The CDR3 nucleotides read TGTGCCAGTCTGCCAACGGGGGGCGCGGTAGATACGCAGTATTTT.

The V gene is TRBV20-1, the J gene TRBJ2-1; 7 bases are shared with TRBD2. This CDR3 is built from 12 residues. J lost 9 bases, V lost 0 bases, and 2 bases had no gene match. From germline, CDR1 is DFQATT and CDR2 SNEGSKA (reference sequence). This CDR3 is CSAREPGGEQFF. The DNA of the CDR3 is TGCAGTGCTAGAGAGCCGGGGGGTGAGCAGTTCTTC.

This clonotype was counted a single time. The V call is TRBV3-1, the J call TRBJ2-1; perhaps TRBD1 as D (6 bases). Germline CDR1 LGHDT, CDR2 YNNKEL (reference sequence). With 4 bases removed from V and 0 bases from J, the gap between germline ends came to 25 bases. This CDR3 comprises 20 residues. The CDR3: CASSRERGLIIASSYNEQFF. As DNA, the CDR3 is TGTGCCAGCAGCCGAGAGAGGGGGTTAATAATAGCGAGCTCCTACAATGAGCAGTTCTTC.

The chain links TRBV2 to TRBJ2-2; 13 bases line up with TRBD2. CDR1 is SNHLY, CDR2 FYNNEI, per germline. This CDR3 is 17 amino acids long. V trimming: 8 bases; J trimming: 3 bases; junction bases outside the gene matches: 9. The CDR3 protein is CASVRVGLAGDTGELFF. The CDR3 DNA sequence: TGTGCCAGCGTCCGGGTCGGACTAGCGGGGGACACCGGGGAGCTGTTTTTT.